The present entry profiles one T cell receptor beta chain with its context. This entry comes from a study of blood T cell repertoires in COVID-19. Overall study: The samples span acute and convalescent COVID-19 from the United States, Italy and Spain. The cDNA or gDNA used as material had been derived from T cells, B-cell-depleted T cells, or PBMCs.

As originally analysed: By means of reference gene primer amplification, nucleated cell counts were estimated. Assay: immunoSEQ multiplex PCR; the TCRdb copy retains only in-frame clones and omits some. V and J calls and clone size are as listed in that table; D and trimming were resolved from the DNA. The sample carries tens of thousands of clones, 88% recorded once. Germline V CDR1 and CDR2: MDHEN, SYDVKM. Trimming stripped 2 bases from V and 3 bases from J, with 10 bases between. CDR3 size: 15 residues. V and J are TRBV28 and TRBJ2-2, with D possibly TRBD1 on 7 matching bases. This clonotype was obtained from a human donor in a cohort sampled during active COVID-19. The specimen was peripheral blood. CDR3 protein: CASSLGGTDTGELFF. CDR3 coding DNA: TGTGCCAGCAGTTTAGGGGGGACAGACACCGGGGAGCTGTTTTTT.